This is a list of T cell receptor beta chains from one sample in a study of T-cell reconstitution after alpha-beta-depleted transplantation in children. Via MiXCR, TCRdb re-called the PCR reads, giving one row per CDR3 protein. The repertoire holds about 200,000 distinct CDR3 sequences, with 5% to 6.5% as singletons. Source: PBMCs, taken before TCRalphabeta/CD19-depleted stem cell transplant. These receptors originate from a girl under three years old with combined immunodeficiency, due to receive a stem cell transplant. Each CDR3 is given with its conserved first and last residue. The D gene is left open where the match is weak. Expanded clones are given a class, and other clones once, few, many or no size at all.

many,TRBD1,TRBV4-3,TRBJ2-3,TGCGCCAGCAGCCCAGGAATCGGGACAGGGGGGAACATAGATACGCAGTATTTT,CASSPGIGTGGNIDTQYF
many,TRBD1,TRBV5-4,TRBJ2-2,TGTGCCAGCAGCTTGGGTACAGGGGCGAACACCGGGGAGCTGTTTTTT,CASSLGTGANTGELFF
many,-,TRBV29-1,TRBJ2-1,TGCAGCGTTGACGCTGGGCCAAGGAACAATGAGCAGTTCTTC,CSVDAGPRNNEQFF
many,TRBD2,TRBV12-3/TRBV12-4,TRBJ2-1,TGTGCCAGCAGTCCCTTTCGGGAGGGTCCCTACAATGAGCAGTTCTTC,CASSPFREGPYNEQFF
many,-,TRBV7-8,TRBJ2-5,TGTGCCAGCAGCTTACTCACAGCAAATGGGGAGACCCAGTACTTC,CASSLLTANGETQYF
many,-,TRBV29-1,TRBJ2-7,TGCAGCGTTGTCTATAGCGCGAAATCTCATTACGAGCAGTACTTC,CSVVYSAKSHYEQYF
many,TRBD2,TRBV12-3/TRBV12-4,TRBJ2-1,TGTGCCAGCAGGTCGCTAGCGGGGGGCCCCTACAATGAGCAGTTCTTC,CASRSLAGGPYNEQFF
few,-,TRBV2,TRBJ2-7,TGTGCCAGCAGTGCCTACGACGAGCAGTACTTC,CASSAYDEQYF
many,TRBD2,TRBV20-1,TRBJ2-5,TGCAGTGCTCCCCTAGCGGGGGGGCCGGAGACCCAGTACTTC,CSAPLAGGPETQYF
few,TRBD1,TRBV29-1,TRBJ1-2,TGCAGCGTTCGCCTAAACTCCAGGGGGGCTGGCTACACCTTC,CSVRLNSRGAGYTF
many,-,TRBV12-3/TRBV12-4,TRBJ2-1,TGTGCCAGCAGCCCTACTAGAGACGGGGAGCAGTTCTTC,CASSPTRDGEQFF
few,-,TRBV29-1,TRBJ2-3,TGCAGCGTTGGTATCGACACAGATACGCAGTATTTT,CSVGIDTDTQYF
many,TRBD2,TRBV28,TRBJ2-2,TGTGCCAGCAGTTTATTGGTAGCGGGAGGCTCCGGGGAGCTGTTTTTT,CASSLLVAGGSGELFF
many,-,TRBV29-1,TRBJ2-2,TGCAGCGCCGAAGAAGGGGCACGGCTTACCGGGGAGCTGTTTTTT,CSAEEGARLTGELFF
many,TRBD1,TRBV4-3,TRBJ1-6,TGCGCCAGCAGCCAAGATCAAGGGGGCGCCGGGTTTAATTCACCCCTCCACTTT,CASSQDQGGAGFNSPLHF
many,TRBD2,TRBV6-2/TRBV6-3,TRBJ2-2,TGTGCCAGCCGACCGGGACTAGCGAGGACCGGGGAGCTGTTTTTT,CASRPGLARTGELFF
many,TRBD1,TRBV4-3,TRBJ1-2,TGCGCCAGCAGCCAAGAATGGCAGGGGGTTAGCTATGGCTACACCTTC,CASSQEWQGVSYGYTF
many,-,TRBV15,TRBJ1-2,TGTGCCACCAGCAGAGATGGGACCCTCTGGGGCTACACCTTC,CATSRDGTLWGYTF
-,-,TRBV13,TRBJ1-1,TGTGCCAGCAGCTTAGTCACGGGCGCCGGCGCTTTCTTT,CASSLVTGAGAFF
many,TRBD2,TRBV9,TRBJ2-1,TGTGCCAGCAGCGTAGATCCGATGGTAGCGGGAGCTAGGTACAATGAGCAGTTCTTC,CASSVDPMVAGARYNEQFF
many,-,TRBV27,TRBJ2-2,TGTGCCAGCAGTTTACCCCAGGGGTCCGGCGACACCGGGGAGCTGTTTTTT,CASSLPQGSGDTGELFF
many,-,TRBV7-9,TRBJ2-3,TGTGCCAGCACCCGTATAGATACGCAGTATTTT,CASTRIDTQYF
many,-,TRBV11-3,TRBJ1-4,TGTGCCAGCAGCCGCAACAGTTTTGAAAAACTGTTTTTT,CASSRNSFEKLFF
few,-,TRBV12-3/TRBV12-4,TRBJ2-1,TGTGCCAGCAGTTTAGAAAGGGGGAGAGACAATGAGCAGTTCTTC,CASSLERGRDNEQFF
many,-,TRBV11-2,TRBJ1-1,TGTGCCAGCAGCTCCAACGACAGGCAACGCCTTGGGGACACTGAAGCTTTCTTT,CASSSNDRQRLGDTEAFF
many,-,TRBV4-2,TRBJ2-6,TGTGCCAGCAGCCAACCAGGACGCCTCTCTGGGGCCAACGTCCTGACTTTC,CASSQPGRLSGANVLTF
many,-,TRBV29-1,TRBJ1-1,TGCAGCGTTGAAGAAGGGGGACTGGAAGCTTTCTTT,CSVEEGGLEAFF
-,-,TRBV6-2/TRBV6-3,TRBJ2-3,TGTGCCAGTGCCGTTTGGGGGGAGTCGGATACGCAGTATTTT,CASAVWGESDTQYF